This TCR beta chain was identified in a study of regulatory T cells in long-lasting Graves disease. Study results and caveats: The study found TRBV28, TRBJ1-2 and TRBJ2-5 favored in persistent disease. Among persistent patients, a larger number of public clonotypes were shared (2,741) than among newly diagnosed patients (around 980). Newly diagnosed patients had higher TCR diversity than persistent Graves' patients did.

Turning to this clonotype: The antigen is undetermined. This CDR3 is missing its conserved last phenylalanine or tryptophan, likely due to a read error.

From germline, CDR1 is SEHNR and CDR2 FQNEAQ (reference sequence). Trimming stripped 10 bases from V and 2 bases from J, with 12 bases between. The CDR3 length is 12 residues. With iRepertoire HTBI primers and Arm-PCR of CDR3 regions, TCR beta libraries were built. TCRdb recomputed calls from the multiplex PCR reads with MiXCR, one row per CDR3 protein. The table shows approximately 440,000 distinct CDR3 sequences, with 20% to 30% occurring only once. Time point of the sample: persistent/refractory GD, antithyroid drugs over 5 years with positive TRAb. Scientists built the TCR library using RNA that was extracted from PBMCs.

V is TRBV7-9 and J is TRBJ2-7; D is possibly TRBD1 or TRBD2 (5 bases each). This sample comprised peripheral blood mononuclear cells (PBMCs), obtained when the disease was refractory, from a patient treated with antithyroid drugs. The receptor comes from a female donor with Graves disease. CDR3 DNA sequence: TGTGCCAACAAGAGGGGCACCTACGAGCAGTACTCC. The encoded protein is CANKRGTYEQYS.